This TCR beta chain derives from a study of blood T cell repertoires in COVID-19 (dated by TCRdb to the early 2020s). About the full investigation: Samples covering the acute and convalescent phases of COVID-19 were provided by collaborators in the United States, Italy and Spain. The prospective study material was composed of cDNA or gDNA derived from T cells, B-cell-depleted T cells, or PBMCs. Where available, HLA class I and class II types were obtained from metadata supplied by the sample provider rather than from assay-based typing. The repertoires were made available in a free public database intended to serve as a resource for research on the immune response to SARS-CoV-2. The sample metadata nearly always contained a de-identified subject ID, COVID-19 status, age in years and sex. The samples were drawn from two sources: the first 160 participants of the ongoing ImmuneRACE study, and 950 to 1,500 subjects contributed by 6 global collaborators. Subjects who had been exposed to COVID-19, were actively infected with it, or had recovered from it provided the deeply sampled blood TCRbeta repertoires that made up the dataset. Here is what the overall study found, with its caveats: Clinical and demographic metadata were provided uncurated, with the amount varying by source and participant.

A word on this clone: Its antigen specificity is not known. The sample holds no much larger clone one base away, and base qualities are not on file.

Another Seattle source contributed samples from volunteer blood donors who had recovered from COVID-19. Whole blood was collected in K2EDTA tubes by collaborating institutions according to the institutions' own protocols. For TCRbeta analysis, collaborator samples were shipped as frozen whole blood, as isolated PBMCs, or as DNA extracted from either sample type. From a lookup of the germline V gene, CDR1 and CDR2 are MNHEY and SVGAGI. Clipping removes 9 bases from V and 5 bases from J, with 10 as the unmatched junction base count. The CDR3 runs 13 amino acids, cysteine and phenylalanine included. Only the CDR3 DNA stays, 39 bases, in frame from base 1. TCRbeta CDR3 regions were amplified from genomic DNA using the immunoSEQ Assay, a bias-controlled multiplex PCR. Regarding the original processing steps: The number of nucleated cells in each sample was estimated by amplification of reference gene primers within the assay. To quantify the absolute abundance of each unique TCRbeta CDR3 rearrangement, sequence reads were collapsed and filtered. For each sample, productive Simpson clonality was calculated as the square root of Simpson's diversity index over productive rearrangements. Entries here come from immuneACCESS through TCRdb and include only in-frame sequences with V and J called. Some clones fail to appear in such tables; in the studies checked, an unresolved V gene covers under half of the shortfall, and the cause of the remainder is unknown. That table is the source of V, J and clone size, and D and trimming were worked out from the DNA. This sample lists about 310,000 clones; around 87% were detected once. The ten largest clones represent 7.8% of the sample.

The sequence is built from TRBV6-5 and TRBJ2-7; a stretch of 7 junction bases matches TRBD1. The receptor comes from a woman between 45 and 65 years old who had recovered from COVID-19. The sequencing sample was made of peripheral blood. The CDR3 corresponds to CASHRGLHDEQYF. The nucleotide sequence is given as TGTGCCAGTCACAGGGGTTTACACGACGAGCAGTACTTC.